This is a list of T cell receptor beta chains from one sample in a study of shared clonotypes between healthy human individuals. The repertoire was sequenced with immunoSEQ multiplex PCR; TCRdb's copy has only in-frame clones and lacks some. Among about 600,000 clones, approximately 97% were seen once, and the ten largest hold less than 0.065%. The sequenced sample consisted of naive CD4+ T cells sorted from blood. These receptors were collected from a woman aged 30 to 39 in good health. The CDR3 runs from the conserved cysteine through the conserved F or W. The order of the fields is J gene, clone size, V gene, D gene, CDR3 protein, CDR3 DNA. The D gene is left open where the match is weak. Clone size appears in some rows only: once, few, many, or a class for an expanded clone.

j_gene: TRBJ2-1; abundance: .; v_gene: TRBV6-6; d_gene: .; CDR3aa: CASSYGSSSYNEQFF; CDR3nt: TGTGCCAGCAGTTACGGGTCGAGCTCCTACAATGAGCAGTTCTTC
j_gene: TRBJ2-5; abundance: .; v_gene: TRBV7-6; d_gene: .; CDR3aa: CASSFADQETQYF; CDR3nt: TGTGCCAGCAGCTTCGCGGATCAAGAGACCCAGTACTTC
j_gene: TRBJ1-6; abundance: .; v_gene: TRBV28; d_gene: .; CDR3aa: CASSFHSATDINSPLHF; CDR3nt: TGTGCCAGCAGTTTTCATTCCGCGACGGACATTAATTCACCCCTCCACTTT
j_gene: TRBJ2-5; abundance: once; v_gene: TRBV2; d_gene: .; CDR3aa: CASSDWVGRQGETQYF; CDR3nt: TGTGCCAGCAGTGATTGGGTGGGCAGGCAGGGGGAGACCCAGTACTTC
j_gene: TRBJ2-7; abundance: .; v_gene: TRBV19; d_gene: .; CDR3aa: CASSPSRLTYEQYF; CDR3nt: TGTGCCAGTAGCCCCAGTCGGCTTACCTACGAGCAGTACTTC
j_gene: TRBJ1-2; abundance: .; v_gene: TRBV29-1; d_gene: .; CDR3aa: CSVAGGPNYGYTF; CDR3nt: TGCAGCGTTGCGGGGGGCCCAAACTATGGCTACACCTTC
j_gene: TRBJ2-5; abundance: .; v_gene: TRBV5-1; d_gene: .; CDR3aa: CASSLAGNQETQYF; CDR3nt: TGCGCCAGCAGCTTGGCTGGAAACCAAGAGACCCAGTACTTC
j_gene: TRBJ1-2; abundance: .; v_gene: TRBV28; d_gene: .; CDR3aa: CASSSYGLYGYTF; CDR3nt: TGTGCCAGCAGTTCTTATGGGCTGTATGGCTACACCTTC
j_gene: TRBJ2-3; abundance: .; v_gene: TRBV4-1; d_gene: TRBD2; CDR3aa: CASSQDRTSGRADTQYF; CDR3nt: TGCGCCAGCAGCCAAGATCGTACTAGCGGGAGAGCAGATACGCAGTATTTT
j_gene: TRBJ2-7; abundance: .; v_gene: TRBV10-1; d_gene: .; CDR3aa: CASSERSLSTGEQYF; CDR3nt: TGCGCCAGCAGTGAGCGAAGCCTTTCAACGGGGGAGCAGTACTTC
j_gene: TRBJ1-2; abundance: .; v_gene: TRBV5-1; d_gene: TRBD1; CDR3aa: CASSPGGQGGYGYTF; CDR3nt: TGCGCCAGCAGCCCAGGGGGACAGGGAGGCTATGGCTACACCTTC
j_gene: TRBJ2-5; abundance: once; v_gene: TRBV19; d_gene: TRBD2; CDR3aa: CASSRTGTTSMYQETQYF; CDR3nt: TGTGCCAGTAGCAGGACCGGGACTACTTCGATGTACCAAGAGACCCAGTACTTC
j_gene: TRBJ2-7; abundance: once; v_gene: TRBV28; d_gene: .; CDR3aa: CASSFETLYEQYF; CDR3nt: TGTGCCAGCAGTTTTGAGACTCTCTACGAGCAGTACTTC
j_gene: TRBJ2-1; abundance: .; v_gene: TRBV5-1; d_gene: .; CDR3aa: CASSAGTGAYNEQFF; CDR3nt: TGCGCCAGCTCGGCCGGGACTGGGGCCTACAATGAGCAGTTCTTC
j_gene: TRBJ2-7; abundance: .; v_gene: TRBV5-5; d_gene: .; CDR3aa: CASSYETGISSYEQYF; CDR3nt: TGTGCCAGCAGCTACGAAACAGGTATTAGCTCCTACGAGCAGTACTTC
j_gene: TRBJ2-1; abundance: .; v_gene: TRBV5-4; d_gene: .; CDR3aa: CASSLVAAGSYNEQFF; CDR3nt: TGTGCCAGCAGCTTGGTGGCCGCGGGCTCCTACAATGAGCAGTTCTTC
j_gene: TRBJ2-1; abundance: .; v_gene: TRBV27; d_gene: .; CDR3aa: CASSLWGRPSVNEQFF; CDR3nt: TGTGCCAGCAGTTTATGGGGGAGGCCAAGTGTCAATGAGCAGTTCTTC
j_gene: TRBJ1-1; abundance: .; v_gene: TRBV5-6; d_gene: .; CDR3aa: CASSLRRQLNTEAFF; CDR3nt: TGTGCCAGCAGCTTGCGCCGACAGCTTAACACTGAAGCTTTCTTT
j_gene: TRBJ2-7; abundance: .; v_gene: TRBV30; d_gene: .; CDR3aa: CAWSVTEYEQYF; CDR3nt: TGTGCCTGGAGTGTAACGGAGTACGAGCAGTACTTC
j_gene: TRBJ2-3; abundance: .; v_gene: TRBV9; d_gene: .; CDR3aa: CASSVRGTDTQYF; CDR3nt: TGTGCCAGCAGCGTCAGGGGCACAGATACGCAGTATTTT
j_gene: TRBJ2-3; abundance: .; v_gene: TRBV27; d_gene: TRBD2; CDR3aa: CASSSSSGRAGSTQYF; CDR3nt: TGTGCCAGCAGTTCATCTAGCGGGAGGGCCGGTAGTACGCAGTATTTT
j_gene: TRBJ2-7; abundance: .; v_gene: TRBV4-2; d_gene: TRBD1; CDR3aa: CASSPGEGASYEQYF; CDR3nt: TGTGCCAGCAGCCCAGGAGAGGGGGCTTCCTACGAGCAGTACTTC
j_gene: TRBJ1-6; abundance: .; v_gene: TRBV7-8; d_gene: .; CDR3aa: CASSLRSRGDSPLHF; CDR3nt: TGTGCCAGCAGCTTAAGAAGTAGGGGGGATTCACCCCTCCACTTT
j_gene: TRBJ2-5; abundance: .; v_gene: TRBV28; d_gene: TRBD1; CDR3aa: CASSLLTGPQETQYF; CDR3nt: TGTGCCAGCAGTTTATTGACAGGGCCTCAAGAGACCCAGTACTTC
j_gene: TRBJ2-1; abundance: .; v_gene: TRBV5-1; d_gene: .; CDR3aa: CASSGGSPAYEQFF; CDR3nt: TGCGCCAGCTCTGGAGGGAGCCCAGCCTATGAGCAGTTCTTC
j_gene: TRBJ2-3; abundance: .; v_gene: TRBV28; d_gene: .; CDR3aa: CASSLYPDTQYF; CDR3nt: TGTGCCAGCAGTTTATATCCAGATACGCAGTATTTT
j_gene: TRBJ2-7; abundance: .; v_gene: TRBV6-4; d_gene: .; CDR3aa: CASRNLCAIGFLYEQYF; CDR3nt: TGTGCCAGCAGGAACCTTTGTGCGATTGGATTTCTCTACGAGCAGTACTTC
j_gene: TRBJ1-2; abundance: .; v_gene: TRBV28; d_gene: .; CDR3aa: CASNAASYGYTF; CDR3nt: TGTGCCAGCAACGCGGCATCCTATGGCTACACCTTC
j_gene: TRBJ2-2; abundance: .; v_gene: TRBV5-1; d_gene: .; CDR3aa: CASSLDSGGAGTGELFF; CDR3nt: TGCGCCAGCAGCTTGGATTCGGGGGGCGCCGGCACCGGGGAGCTGTTTTTT
j_gene: TRBJ1-2; abundance: .; v_gene: TRBV6-4; d_gene: .; CDR3aa: CASSVNRTVNNYGYTF; CDR3nt: TGTGCCAGCAGCGTCAATAGGACGGTGAATAACTATGGCTACACCTTC
j_gene: TRBJ2-2; abundance: .; v_gene: TRBV5-1; d_gene: .; CDR3aa: CASSFRPDTGELFF; CDR3nt: TGCGCCAGCAGCTTTAGACCCGACACCGGGGAGCTGTTTTTT
j_gene: TRBJ2-2; abundance: .; v_gene: TRBV10-1; d_gene: TRBD2; CDR3aa: CASSTNPGLAGVGTGELFF; CDR3nt: TGCGCCAGCAGTACCAACCCGGGACTAGCGGGAGTAGGCACCGGGGAGCTGTTTTTT
j_gene: TRBJ2-3; abundance: .; v_gene: TRBV15; d_gene: TRBD1; CDR3aa: CATSRTLTGTAPYTDTQYF; CDR3nt: TGTGCCACCAGCAGGACTCTAACCGGGACAGCGCCATACACAGATACGCAGTATTTT
j_gene: TRBJ2-7; abundance: .; v_gene: TRBV7-2; d_gene: TRBD1; CDR3aa: CASSAYRDRAYEQYF; CDR3nt: TGTGCCAGCAGCGCATACCGGGACAGAGCCTACGAGCAGTACTTC
j_gene: TRBJ2-7; abundance: .; v_gene: TRBV21-1; d_gene: .; CDR3aa: CASGPASDEQYF; CDR3nt: TGTGCCAGCGGACCAGCGAGCGACGAGCAGTACTTC
j_gene: TRBJ2-7; abundance: .; v_gene: TRBV5-1; d_gene: .; CDR3aa: CASSLGTVYEQYF; CDR3nt: TGCGCCAGCAGCTTGGGGACAGTTTACGAGCAGTACTTC
j_gene: TRBJ2-4; abundance: .; v_gene: TRBV2; d_gene: .; CDR3aa: CASSDLGQVAKNIQYF; CDR3nt: TGTGCCAGCAGTGATCTTGGACAAGTAGCCAAAAACATTCAGTACTTC
j_gene: TRBJ2-1; abundance: .; v_gene: TRBV10-2; d_gene: .; CDR3aa: CASSVRGEQFF; CDR3nt: TGCGCCAGCAGTGTAAGGGGAGAGCAGTTCTTC
j_gene: TRBJ2-7; abundance: .; v_gene: TRBV5-5; d_gene: .; CDR3aa: CASSDRGEQYF; CDR3nt: TGTGCCAGCAGCGACCGTGGCGAGCAGTACTTC
j_gene: TRBJ2-2; abundance: .; v_gene: TRBV7-9; d_gene: TRBD1; CDR3aa: CASSAGTGITGELFF; CDR3nt: TGTGCCAGCAGCGCCGGGACAGGGATCACCGGGGAGCTGTTTTTT
j_gene: TRBJ2-5; abundance: .; v_gene: TRBV19; d_gene: .; CDR3aa: CASSMPWPLQETQYF; CDR3nt: TGTGCCAGTAGTATGCCTTGGCCTTTGCAGGAGACCCAGTACTTC
j_gene: TRBJ2-7; abundance: .; v_gene: TRBV19; d_gene: .; CDR3aa: CASRNRGKYEQYF; CDR3nt: TGTGCCAGTAGAAACCGGGGCAAGTACGAGCAGTACTTC
j_gene: TRBJ2-7; abundance: .; v_gene: TRBV4-1; d_gene: .; CDR3aa: CASSQGGVDEQYF; CDR3nt: TGCGCCAGCAGCCAAGGGGGGGTTGACGAGCAGTACTTC
j_gene: TRBJ2-6; abundance: .; v_gene: TRBV4-1; d_gene: TRBD2; CDR3aa: CASSETSGRASGANVLTF; CDR3nt: TGCGCCAGCAGCGAGACTAGCGGGAGGGCCTCTGGGGCCAACGTCCTGACTTTC
j_gene: TRBJ1-4; abundance: .; v_gene: TRBV6-1; d_gene: TRBD1; CDR3aa: CASSDGQGKEKLFF; CDR3nt: TGTGCCAGCAGTGATGGACAGGGGAAGGAAAAACTGTTTTTT
j_gene: TRBJ2-1; abundance: .; v_gene: TRBV28; d_gene: .; CDR3aa: CASSFLSQDEQFF; CDR3nt: TGTGCCAGCAGTTTTCTGTCCCAGGATGAGCAGTTCTTC
j_gene: TRBJ2-3; abundance: .; v_gene: TRBV27; d_gene: TRBD2; CDR3aa: CASSLRGGSLSTDTQYF; CDR3nt: TGTGCCAGCAGTTTAAGGGGAGGGTCCCTAAGCACAGATACGCAGTATTTT
j_gene: TRBJ1-4; abundance: many; v_gene: TRBV19; d_gene: .; CDR3aa: CASRPRGLSGNEKLFF; CDR3nt: TGTGCCAGTAGGCCTCGCGGGCTCTCGGGGAATGAAAAACTGTTTTTT
j_gene: TRBJ2-1; abundance: once; v_gene: TRBV2; d_gene: TRBD2; CDR3aa: CASSGGTSGSRGEQFF; CDR3nt: TGTGCCAGCAGTGGGGGGACTAGCGGGAGCCGCGGTGAGCAGTTCTTC
j_gene: TRBJ1-1; abundance: .; v_gene: TRBV18; d_gene: TRBD1; CDR3aa: CASSPLRQGGTYTEAFF; CDR3nt: TGTGCCAGCTCACCTCTAAGACAGGGGGGGACCTACACTGAAGCTTTCTTT
j_gene: TRBJ2-3; abundance: .; v_gene: TRBV30; d_gene: .; CDR3aa: CARSEGGGRDTQYF; CDR3nt: TGTGCCCGCTCGGAGGGCGGGGGCAGAGATACGCAGTATTTT
j_gene: TRBJ2-1; abundance: .; v_gene: TRBV2; d_gene: TRBD2; CDR3aa: CASTKGYSGRFDNEQFF; CDR3nt: TGTGCCAGCACTAAGGGTTATAGCGGGAGATTTGACAATGAGCAGTTCTTC
j_gene: TRBJ2-3; abundance: .; v_gene: TRBV6-1; d_gene: .; CDR3aa: CASSESLRDTQYF; CDR3nt: TGTGCCAGCAGTGAAAGTCTCCGAGATACGCAGTATTTT
j_gene: TRBJ2-3; abundance: .; v_gene: TRBV13; d_gene: TRBD2; CDR3aa: CASRLAGADTQYF; CDR3nt: TGTGCCAGCAGGCTAGCGGGAGCAGATACGCAGTATTTT
j_gene: TRBJ2-7; abundance: .; v_gene: TRBV6-6; d_gene: TRBD2; CDR3aa: CASSSTSGAPYEQYF; CDR3nt: TGTGCCAGCAGTTCAACTAGCGGAGCCCCCTACGAGCAGTACTTC
j_gene: TRBJ1-1; abundance: .; v_gene: TRBV9; d_gene: .; CDR3aa: CASGTFGGEAFF; CDR3nt: TGTGCCAGCGGGACATTCGGGGGTGAAGCTTTCTTT
j_gene: TRBJ2-7; abundance: .; v_gene: TRBV25-1; d_gene: .; CDR3aa: CASSGWIGDGDSYEQYF; CDR3nt: TGTGCCAGCAGTGGGTGGATTGGGGACGGCGATTCCTACGAGCAGTACTTC
j_gene: TRBJ2-1; abundance: .; v_gene: TRBV9; d_gene: .; CDR3aa: CASSEGRGRDEQFF; CDR3nt: TGTGCCAGCAGCGAGGGGAGGGGGAGAGATGAGCAGTTCTTC
j_gene: TRBJ2-7; abundance: .; v_gene: TRBV2; d_gene: .; CDR3aa: CASRPDSIISYEQYF; CDR3nt: TGTGCCAGCAGGCCGGACAGTATAATTTCCTACGAGCAGTACTTC
j_gene: TRBJ1-1; abundance: .; v_gene: TRBV7-3; d_gene: .; CDR3aa: CASSVQGQPGAEAFF; CDR3nt: TGTGCCAGCAGCGTACAGGGACAACCGGGGGCTGAAGCTTTCTTT